The 10 T cell receptor beta chains given below trace back to one sample, sequenced in a study of blood T cell repertoires in COVID-19. TCRdb's copy holds only in-frame clones and misses some; the assay was immunoSEQ multiplex PCR. The table shows over 200,000 clones, with around 88% occurring only once. Material: peripheral blood. The origin of the receptors is a man aged 80 or over with acute or convalescent COVID-19.

This chain uses TRBV6-5 with TRBJ2-7; D may be TRBD2 (5 bases). Per germline, CDR1 MNHEY and CDR2 SVGAGI. CDR3 length: 11 residues. CDR3 nucleotide sequence: TGTGCGGCGGGCCAACACTACGAGCAGTACTTC. It is translated as CAAGQHYEQYF.

The sample holds a few counts of this clone. The chain carries TRBV7-6 and TRBJ1-2; a weak D match, TRBD1 (6 bases). CDR1 is SGHVS and CDR2 is FNYEAQ in the germline V gene. This CDR3 contains 14 residues. V lost 0 bases and J lost 1, with 6 bases in between. CDR3 coding DNA: TGTGCCAGCAGCTTAGCAGGGGGTAACTATGGCTACACCTTC. Translation: CASSLAGGNYGYTF.

The V and J genes are TRBV29-1 and TRBJ2-7; tentatively, D is TRBD1 (6 bases). Trimming cost V 4 bases and J 3 bases, with 10 bases left between them. The length of the CDR3 is 12 residues. Looked up from germline, CDR1 is SQVTM and CDR2 is ANQGSEA. The chain's CDR3 is CSVATGGYEQYF. CDR3 in DNA: TGCAGCGTTGCGACAGGCGGCTACGAGCAGTACTTC.

This clone has only one observation. V is TRBV29-1 and J is TRBJ2-2; D is perhaps TRBD1 (6 bases). Germline loops: CDR1 SQVTM, CDR2 ANQGSEA. Trimming cost V 7 bases and J 5 bases, with 17 bases left between them. The CDR3 spans 14 residues. The CDR3: CSASGQSGTGELFF. The CDR3 DNA reads as TGCAGCGCGTCAGGACAGTCGGGGACCGGGGAGCTGTTTTTT.

The count of this clone is one. V usage is TRBV3-1 (or the pseudogene TRBV3-2) and J usage is TRBJ2-7, with D perhaps matching TRBD2 (6 bases). The CDR3 contains 11 residues. Trimming removed 8 bases from V and 6 bases from J, with 11 bases in between. Germline values: CDR1 LGHDT, CDR2 YNNKEL (reference sequence). Here the CDR3 reads CASYGGSEQYF. CDR3 DNA sequence: TGTGCCAGCTATGGAGGGTCCGAGCAGTACTTC.

The chain joins TRBV2 to TRBJ2-2; D might be TRBD1 (5 bases). The germline V gene encodes CDR1 SNHLY and CDR2 FYNNEI. V dropped 10 bases and J dropped 1 base, with 16 bases sitting between them. CDR3 length equals 15 residues. CDR3 sequence (DNA): TGTGCCACCGCACCTGACAGACTGAACACCGGGGAGCTGTTTTTT. This sequence encodes CATAPDRLNTGELFF.

CDR3 in amino acids: CASSQGVNYGYTF. In nucleotides, the CDR3 is TGTGCCAGCAGTCAGGGGGTAAACTATGGCTACACCTTC. The chain links TRBV2 to TRBJ1-2; 7 bases align to TRBD1. V was clipped by 5 bases and J by 2 bases; unmatched bases: 2. The germline CDR1 and CDR2 sequences are SNHLY and FYNNEI. CDR3 length: 13 amino acids.

The CDR3 region has the DNA TGCGCCAGCAGCCGAAACGAGCGGGAAAAACTGTTTTTT. This translates into CASSRNEREKLFF. The chain employs TRBV4-1 and TRBJ1-4; D is uncertain. Germline values: CDR1 MGHRA, CDR2 YSYEKL. Trimming took 4 bases from V and 8 from J, leaving 11 bases between them. The CDR3 totals 13 residues.

This clone was counted a single time. Different DNA sequences within this sample yield the same CDR3. The chain links TRBV5-1 to TRBJ2-7; 8 bases fit TRBD1. The CDR3 extends over 14 amino acids. Germline CDR1 and CDR2: SGHRS and YFSETQ. The V gene end was trimmed by 0 bases and the J gene end by 6 bases; junction bases not matched to a gene: 5. CDR3 sequence (DNA): TGCGCCAGCAGCTTGGGGCAGGGGGCCTCCGAGCAGTACTTC. Its translation: CASSLGQGASEQYF.

This chain's CDR3 is CATSRVPDSLGKLFF. CDR3 coding DNA: TGTGCCACCAGCAGAGTGCCCGACAGTTTAGGAAAACTGTTTTTT. The rearrangement links TRBV15 to TRBJ1-4; a weak D match, TRBD1 (5 bases). V shed 1 base and J shed 10 bases, with 16 bases lying between them. CDR3 length: 15 amino acids. Per the germline V gene, CDR1 is LNHNV and CDR2 is YYDKDF (reference sequence).